This is a list of T cell receptor beta chains from one sample in a study of T cell repertoires in cytomegalovirus infection. No antigen is known for these receptors. TCRdb re-analysed the reads in MiXCR, keeping a single row per CDR3 protein. The table has 680,000 or so distinct CDR3 sequences, 30% to 35% seen once. This specimen consisted of cultured PBMCs, obtained from culture after CMV antigen stimulation. The receptors derive from a human donor in good health (CMV status not recorded). Some clones in this sample may be carry-over from other donors' samples. CDR3s include the opening cysteine and the closing phenylalanine or tryptophan. The order of the fields is clone size, D gene, V gene, J gene, CDR3 protein. The D gene is left open where the match is weak. Size values are once, few and many counts, or a class for expanded clones, and some rows have none.

>few|NA|TRBV12-3/TRBV12-4|TRBJ1-3
CASSLGVISGNTIYF
>few|NA|TRBV7-4|TRBJ1-1
CASSLGRGGGTEAFF
>NA|TRBD2|TRBV15|TRBJ2-5
CATSREGEGETQYF
>NA|NA|TRBV12-5|TRBJ2-1
CASGFNREAYNEQFF
>NA|NA|TRBV10-2|TRBJ2-7
CASRPGHPPYEQYF
>few|NA|TRBV25-1|TRBJ1-1
CASRGIGGARWGTEAFF
>NA|NA|TRBV4-1|TRBJ1-2
CASSQGQANYGYTF
>many|TRBD1|TRBV7-2|TRBJ2-4
CASSRTGDDIQYF
>few|NA|TRBV2|TRBJ1-5
CASKDRRGNQPQHF
>few|NA|TRBV7-9|TRBJ2-2
CASSLFSETGELFF
>few|TRBD1|TRBV10-3|TRBJ1-3
CAISVRPGQGTSGNTIYF
>NA|NA|TRBV20-1|TRBJ2-1
CSARRRRGPGNEQFF
>NA|NA|TRBV15|TRBJ1-3
CATSRDQWAAGNTIYF
>few|NA|TRBV6-1|TRBJ1-4
CASSPPGAGNEKLFF
>NA|NA|TRBV6-2/TRBV6-3|TRBJ1-5
CASRNRVQPQHF
>NA|NA|TRBV28|TRBJ2-7
CASSTVGGYEQYF
>many|NA|TRBV2|TRBJ2-3
CASRGDTQYF
>few|NA|TRBV7-2|TRBJ2-3
CASSLGSTGADTQYF
>NA|TRBD1|TRBV7-8|TRBJ2-5
CASSPRVRDRQQETQYF
>NA|TRBD1|TRBV6-6|TRBJ1-4
CASSGPGTGLEKLFF
>NA|NA|TRBV7-2|TRBJ2-2
CASSPPTYTGELFF
>NA|NA|TRBV7-9|TRBJ2-7
CASSLTGDRSEQYF
>NA|TRBD2|TRBV28|TRBJ2-1
CASSFDSGGPNNEQFF
>NA|TRBD1|TRBV2|TRBJ2-5
CASKKNRGGETQYF
>NA|NA|TRBV7-2|TRBJ1-2
CASSLENRALYGYTF
>few|TRBD1|TRBV7-9|TRBJ1-2
CASSLTGGARGYTF
>few|NA|TRBV27|TRBJ2-5
CASSPPGDIPQGETQYF
>many|TRBD2|TRBV7-2|TRBJ2-3
CASSLVPAGISTDTQYF
>NA|TRBD2|TRBV20-1|TRBJ2-1
CSARDTSGGVNEQFF
>few|NA|TRBV10-2|TRBJ1-5
CASSEGGLARQPQHF
>NA|NA|TRBV11-2|TRBJ2-7
CASSSPTASRFYEQYF
>NA|NA|TRBV19|TRBJ2-5
CASSVHEQETQYF
>few|NA|TRBV4-1|TRBJ2-7
CASSQPIGRRTYEQYF